Listed here are 27 T cell receptor beta chains from one sample, sequenced in a study of T cell changes during pregnancy in multiple sclerosis. The assay was immunoSEQ multiplex PCR, and TCRdb's table has in-frame clones only and misses some. Of 89,000 or so clones listed, roughly nine tenths are singletons. The sample in question was PBMCs, obtained in the first trimester of pregnancy. Receptors originate from a female donor in good health, serving as a control in a pregnancy study. Some clones in this sample may be carry-over from other donors' samples.

CDR3 amino acids: CASSLKTGGQSPLHF. The CDR3 DNA is TGTGCCAGCAGCTTAAAGACAGGTGGGCAGTCACCCCTCCACTTT. V usage is TRBV7-2 and J usage is TRBJ1-6, with TRBD1 as a possible D gene (6 bases). This CDR3 has 15 amino acids. V lost 2 bases to trimming and J lost 10 bases, with 15 bases between them. Germline V gene sequence: CDR1 SGHTA, CDR2 FQGNSA.

This clone was seen only once. The rearrangement uses TRBV11-3 and TRBJ2-1, with 8 bases identical to TRBD2. The CDR3 is made up of 13 amino acids. The trim removed 0 bases at V and 10 bases at J, leaving 2 bases unmatched. The germline gives CDR1 SGHNT, CDR2 YENEEA. CDR3 DNA: TGTGCCAGCAGCTTAGATCGGGGGGGGGAGCAGTTCTTC. Translating it yields CASSLDRGGEQFF.

V is TRBV7-9 and J is TRBJ1-6; D call uncertain. Germline CDR1 and CDR2: SEHNR and FQNEAQ (reference sequence). The CDR3 runs to 13 residues. V lost 8 bases and J lost 5, with 10 bases in between. CDR3 residues: CASGRQNNSPLHF. The DNA of the CDR3 is TGTGCCAGCGGGAGGCAGAATAATTCACCCCTCCACTTT.

This clone was picked up one time. The CDR3 reads CSVESPSGSANEQFF. DNA for the CDR3: TGCAGCGTTGAGTCCCCTAGCGGGAGCGCAAATGAGCAGTTCTTC. V usage is TRBV29-1 and J usage is TRBJ2-1, with 10 bases fitting TRBD2. The CDR3 length is 15 residues. CDR1 SQVTM and CDR2 ANQGSEA come from the germline V gene. V shed 3 bases, J shed 7 bases, and the junction held 9 bases outside the gene matches.

The sample holds a few counts of this clone. The chain recombines TRBV27 with TRBJ1-4, with D perhaps TRBD1 (6 bases). V was pared by 5 bases and J by 4 bases, with 14 bases between. Germline CDR1 is MNHEY and CDR2 is SMNVEV (reference sequence). CDR3 length: 15 residues. The CDR3 DNA sequence: TGTGCCAGCAGTCCCTCGACAGGAAATAATGAAAAACTGTTTTTT. Amino acid sequence: CASSPSTGNNEKLFF.

Here the CDR3 reads CASSLRLATYNEQFF. Written as DNA, the CDR3 is TGTGCCAGCAGCCTACGACTAGCGACCTACAATGAGCAGTTCTTC. This rearrangement joins TRBV9 to TRBJ2-1; 8 bases map to TRBD2. After removal of 4 bases from V and 2 bases from J, the junction contained 5 bases not matched to a gene. The CDR3 is 15 amino acids. Germline CDR1 SGDLS, CDR2 YYNGEE.

The chain recombines TRBV5-4 with TRBJ1-2; no firm D call. This CDR3 has 15 residues. V dropped 2 bases and J dropped 5 bases, with 16 bases sitting between them. Germline loops: CDR1 SGHNT, CDR2 YYREEE (reference sequence). CDR3 nucleotides: TGTGCCAGCAGCTTACGGGATGCGGGAGGGTATGGCTACACCTTC. Its protein is CASSLRDAGGYGYTF.

For the CDR3, the DNA is TGTGCCAGCAGCCGAGGAAGGAGCACTGAAGCTTTCTTT. Amino acids: CASSRGRSTEAFF. The rearrangement joins TRBV5-6 to TRBJ1-1; D remains unclear. V was cut by 4 bases and J by 4 bases, with 11 bases left in between. This CDR3 contains 13 residues. Germline V gene lookup returns CDR1 SGHDT and CDR2 YYEEEE.

This clone was seen a handful of times. The chain couples TRBV10-3 to TRBJ2-7, with TRBD2 matching 8 bases. The CDR3 sequence is 15 residues long. Germline CDR1 and CDR2: ENHRY and SYGVKD. Trimming cost V 4 bases and J 0 bases; bases outside gene matches: 5. The CDR3 DNA reads TGTGCCATCAGTGCCGGGACTAGGAGCTCCTACGAGCAGTACTTC. It is translated as CAISAGTRSSYEQYF.

The chain links TRBV19 to TRBJ2-1; TRBD2 matches 13 bases. V shed 5 bases and J 0 bases; nucleotides not matched to a gene: 7. This CDR3 contains 18 residues. CDR1 LNHDA and CDR2 SQIVND come from the germline V gene (reference sequence). Here the CDR3 reads CASSPRLAGGGSYNEQFF. The CDR3 DNA follows: TGTGCCAGTAGTCCACGACTAGCGGGAGGCGGCTCCTACAATGAGCAGTTCTTC.

The rearrangement links TRBV4-3 to TRBJ2-2, with D perhaps TRBD2 (5 bases). Germline CDR1 LGHNA, CDR2 YSLEER. The CDR3 contains 15 residues. V lost 1 base and J lost 3, with 9 bases in between. For the CDR3, the DNA is TGCGCCAGCAGCCAAGGGGCAGCGGACACCGGGGAGCTGTTTTTT. Translation: CASSQGAADTGELFF.

The chain couples TRBV6-1 to TRBJ1-6, with D possibly matching TRBD1 (6 bases). The V end was cut by 6 bases, the J end by 11 bases, with 17 bases between. Germline V gene sequence: CDR1 MNHNS, CDR2 SASEGT. The CDR3 extends over 14 amino acids. The CDR3 nucleotides read TGTGCCAGCAGCCGCCCGCAGGGGACGACACCCCTCCACTTT. Amino acid sequence: CASSRPQGTTPLHF.

The J gene is TRBJ1-1, the V gene TRBV6-5; tentative D call: TRBD1 (5 bases). From germline, CDR1 is MNHEY and CDR2 SVGAGI. CDR3 length equals 14 residues. The V gene lost 6 bases and the J gene lost 1 base, with 12 bases spanning the gap. CDR3 bases: TGTGCCAGCAGCCATCGCCAGGGGAACACTGAAGCTTTCTTT. It is translated as CASSHRQGNTEAFF.

This chain uses TRBV7-9 with TRBJ2-2; 10 bases are a match to TRBD2. J was trimmed by 4 bases and V by 6 bases; bases with no gene match: 8. The CDR3 length is 16 residues. Germline CDR1 is SEHNR and CDR2 is FQNEAQ (reference sequence). The CDR3 spells CASSTKRGGGTGELFF. In DNA form, the CDR3 reads TGTGCCAGCAGTACGAAGCGGGGGGGTGGCACCGGGGAGCTGTTTTTT. The full variable domain, in which reference TRBV7-9 and TRBJ2-2 provide the parts outside the CDR3, is DTGVSQNPRHKITKRGQNVTFRCDPISEHNRLYWYRQTLGQGPEFLTYFQNEAQLEKSRLLSDRFSAERPKGSFSTLEIQRTEQGDSAMYLCASSTKRGGGTGELFFGEGSRLTVL.

The rearrangement links TRBV9 to TRBJ2-2, with TRBD2 identical over 11 bases. The germline CDR1 and CDR2 sequences are SGDLS and YYNGEE. The CDR3 has 16 amino acids. V lost 3 bases to trimming and J lost 1 base; unmatched junction nucleotides: 2. CDR3 sequence reads: CASSAGLAENTGELFF. CDR3 in DNA: TGTGCCAGCAGCGCGGGACTAGCGGAGAACACCGGGGAGCTGTTTTTT.

The chain employs TRBV6-4 and TRBJ2-1; 10 bases fit TRBD1. V was clipped by 3 bases and J by 6 bases; unmatched bases: 2. This CDR3 is 14 amino acids long. The germline gives CDR1 MRHNA, CDR2 SNTAGT. DNA for the CDR3: TGTGCCAGCAGTGAGGGGACAGGGGCCAATGAGCAGTTCTTC. It yields the protein CASSEGTGANEQFF.

V and J are TRBV9 and TRBJ2-1; D might be TRBD2 (5 bases). Trimming took 4 bases from V and 0 from J, leaving 8 bases between them. CDR3 length: 14 amino acids. Germline loops: CDR1 SGDLS, CDR2 YYNGEE. The CDR3 DNA is TGTGCCAGCAGCCATGGACTCTCCTACAATGAGCAGTTCTTC. Amino acids: CASSHGLSYNEQFF. Using reference TRBV9 and TRBJ2-1 for the parts outside the CDR3, the full variable domain is DSGVTQTPKHLITATGQRVTLRCSPRSGDLSVYWYQQSLDQGLQFLIQYYNGEERAKGNILERFSAQQFPDLHSELNLSSLELGDSALYFCASSHGLSYNEQFFGPGTRLTVL.

The CDR3 DNA is TGTGCCAGCAGCATCGGACAGGCGTACACTGAAGCTTTCTTT. Translated, it gives CASSIGQAYTEAFF. The chain recombines TRBV2 with TRBJ1-1; 7 bases are a match to TRBD1. Per germline, CDR1 SNHLY and CDR2 FYNNEI. The length of the CDR3 is 14 residues. The trim removed 6 bases at V and 3 bases at J, leaving 7 bases unmatched.

The V and J genes are TRBV25-1 and TRBJ2-5, with a tentative D call TRBD1 (5 bases). The assigned J gene may be wrong: the sequence end matches TRBJ2-7 better. This CDR3 has 12 residues. Per the germline V gene, CDR1 is MGHDK and CDR2 is SYGVNS. In DNA, the CDR3 is TGTGCCAGCAGTCCAACAGGCTACGAGCAGTACTTC. This encodes CASSPTGYEQYF.

The chain couples TRBV5-1 to TRBJ2-2; 9 nucleotides align to TRBD1. CDR1 is SGHRS and CDR2 is YFSETQ in the germline V gene. Unmatched junction bases numbered 7, after V lost 0 bases and J lost 4 bases. The CDR3 contains 17 residues. CDR3 nucleotides: TGCGCCAGCAGCTTGGATCCACAGGGGGCGAGCACCGGGGAGCTGTTTTTT. As protein: CASSLDPQGASTGELFF.

This rearrangement joins TRBV19 to TRBJ1-3; D is possibly TRBD1 (5 bases). Trimming took 10 bases from V and 2 from J, leaving 15 bases between them. Germline values: CDR1 LNHDA, CDR2 SQIVND (reference sequence). The CDR3 sequence is 14 residues long. In DNA form, the CDR3 reads TGTGCCACTCGGACAACGCCTACTGGAAACACCATATATTTT. It is translated as CATRTTPTGNTIYF.

The chain has TRBV7-3 and TRBJ2-5; 7 positions agree with TRBD2. Looked up from germline, CDR1 is SGHTA and CDR2 is FQGTGA. The CDR3 consists of 18 residues. V gave up 3 bases and J gave up 4 bases; unmatched junction bases: 17. The CDR3 coding sequence is TGTGCCAGCAGCTTGGGCCTCCTTGCGGGAGTTGTAGGAGAGACCCAGTACTTC. Translating gives CASSLGLLAGVVGETQYF.

This chain joins TRBV5-6 and TRBJ1-3, with 8 bases lining up with TRBD1. The CDR3 is made up of 14 amino acids. The germline V gene encodes CDR1 SGHDT and CDR2 YYEEEE. With 4 bases clipped from V and 4 bases from J, the junction kept 4 bases outside the gene matches. This chain's CDR3 is CASSGRDRGNTIYF. CDR3 DNA: TGTGCCAGCAGCGGCCGGGACAGGGGAAACACCATATATTTT.

The chain carries TRBV7-9 and TRBJ2-1; 9 bases fit TRBD1. Per germline, CDR1 SEHNR and CDR2 FQNEAQ (reference sequence). The CDR3 is made up of 16 amino acids. J gave up 5 bases and V 4 bases, and 9 bases lay outside the gene matches. The CDR3 DNA follows: TGTGCCAGCAGCTCTCCGGGACAGGGACATCACAATGAGCAGTTCTTC. It codes for CASSSPGQGHHNEQFF.

This clone appeared a single time. This chain joins TRBV11-2 and TRBJ2-1; 10 bases are shared with TRBD1. J was trimmed by 4 bases and V by 4 bases; bases with no gene match: 7. Germline CDR1 reads SGHAT; CDR2 reads FQNNGV. CDR3 length: 16 amino acids. CDR3 in amino acids: CASSSQGDRGYNEQFF. The CDR3 region has the DNA TGTGCCAGCAGCTCGCAAGGGGACAGGGGATACAATGAGCAGTTCTTC.

J is TRBJ1-3 and V is TRBV28, with D perhaps TRBD1 (5 bases). The CDR3 runs to 11 residues. Trimming stripped 6 bases from V and 12 bases from J, with 12 bases between. Germline V gives CDR1 MDHEN, CDR2 SYDVKM. The CDR3 DNA is TGTGCCAGCAGGTACGGGGGACTCATATATTTT. Amino acid sequence: CASRYGGLIYF. Filled out from reference TRBV28 and TRBJ1-3, the complete variable domain reads DVKVTQSSRYLVKRTGEKVFLECVQDMDHENMFWYRQDPGLGLRLIYFSYDVKMKEKGDIPEGYSVSREKKERFSLILESASTNQTSMYLCASRYGGLIYFGEGSWLTVV.

This clone was observed a few times. The chain uses TRBV27 and TRBJ1-6; 9 bases match TRBD1. Germline CDR1 is MNHEY and CDR2 is SMNVEV (reference sequence). The V segment lost 2 bases and the J segment 8 bases; nucleotides outside the gene matches: 4. The CDR3 loop spans 15 amino acids. CDR3 protein: CASSLVGQGYSPLHF. DNA of the CDR3: TGTGCCAGCAGTTTAGTGGGACAGGGTTATTCACCCCTCCACTTT.